These 8 T cell receptor beta chains share one sample of origin, sequenced in a study of blood T cell repertoires in COVID-19. TCRdb keeps only in-frame clones here, not all; method: immunoSEQ multiplex PCR. The table lists a few hundred thousand clones, more than 65% of them singletons. The sequencing input was peripheral blood. The receptors stem from a man aged 40-55 years who had recovered from COVID-19.

V usage is TRBV2 and J usage is TRBJ1-5; D is perhaps TRBD1 (6 bases). The V gene lost 8 bases and the J gene lost 6 bases, with 14 bases spanning the gap. Per germline, CDR1 SNHLY and CDR2 FYNNEI. CDR3 length: 13 residues. The CDR3 reads CASGRGPFQPQHF. CDR3 coding DNA: TGTGCCAGCGGCAGGGGTCCTTTTCAGCCCCAGCATTTT.

This chain links TRBV5-1 with TRBJ2-7, with D uncertain. This CDR3 region has 11 residues. Germline values: CDR1 SGHRS, CDR2 YFSETQ. V lost 5 bases and J 6 bases, leaving 9 bases between the germline ends. The CDR3 sequence is CASRYEAEQYF. Written as DNA, the CDR3 is TGCGCCAGCAGGTACGAGGCCGAGCAGTACTTC.

V gene TRBV5-5 combines with J gene TRBJ2-7, with 10 bases identical to TRBD2. J was trimmed by 6 bases and V by 0 bases; bases with no gene match: 0. Looked up from germline, CDR1 is SGHKS and CDR2 is YYEKEE (reference sequence). CDR3 length: 13 residues. Here the CDR3 reads CASSLGLAGEQYF. In DNA, the CDR3 is TGTGCCAGCAGCTTGGGACTAGCGGGCGAGCAGTACTTC.

The chain has TRBV7-2 and TRBJ1-5; D is perhaps TRBD1 (5 bases). Trimming stripped 2 bases from V and 3 bases from J, with 11 bases between. Looked up from germline, CDR1 is SGHTA and CDR2 is FQGNSA. The CDR3 is 15 amino acids. CDR3 sequence: CASSLQVQVNQPQHF. CDR3 DNA sequence: TGTGCCAGCAGCTTACAGGTACAGGTCAATCAGCCCCAGCATTTT.

This sequence joins TRBV6-2 or TRBV6-3 and TRBJ1-2, with 11 bases that match TRBD1. The CDR3 runs 14 residues. The V gene end was trimmed by 4 bases and the J gene end by 4 bases; junction bases not matched to a gene: 2. CDR1 is MNHEY and CDR2 is SVGEGT in the germline V gene. CDR3: CASSWDRGTYGYTF. CDR3 in DNA: TGTGCCAGCAGTTGGGACAGGGGGACCTATGGCTACACCTTC.

In its sample, this clone was seen a few times. The gene calls are TRBV5-1 and TRBJ1-5; D remains unclear. V was clipped by 1 base and J by 2 bases, with 16 bases between them. The V gene's germline CDR1 is SGHRS and CDR2 YFSETQ. The CDR3 is made up of 17 amino acids. The CDR3 here is CASSLWARELGNQPQHF. CDR3 bases: TGCGCCAGCAGCTTGTGGGCGCGTGAGTTGGGCAATCAGCCCCAGCATTTT. Complete variable domain (other parts from reference TRBV5-1 and TRBJ1-5): KAGVTQTPRYLIKTRGQQVTLSCSPISGHRSVSWYQQTPGQGLQFLFEYFSETQRNKGNFPGRFSGRQFSNSRSEMNVSTLELGDSALYLCASSLWARELGNQPQHFGDGTRLSIL.

This chain joins TRBV19 and TRBJ1-1, with D possibly matching TRBD1 (5 bases). Between the trimmed V and J ends, which lost 0 bases and 3 bases, there was a span of 8 bases. This CDR3 is 14 amino acids long. Germline loops: CDR1 LNHDA, CDR2 SQIVND (reference sequence). CDR3 in amino acids: CASSIDRGDTEAFF. CDR3 sequence (DNA): TGTGCCAGTAGTATAGATAGGGGCGACACTGAAGCTTTCTTT.

The chain recombines TRBV4-3 with TRBJ1-1, with TRBD1 identical over 12 bases. V was clipped by 3 bases and J by 7 bases; unmatched bases: 3. CDR3 length: 14 amino acids. CDR1 is LGHNA and CDR2 is YSLEER in the germline V gene. The CDR3 loop is CASSQGQGADEAFF. CDR3 DNA: TGCGCCAGCAGCCAGGGACAGGGGGCTGATGAAGCTTTCTTT.